The TCR beta chain under discussion was sequenced for a study of OX40 agonist ivuxolimab in advanced cancers. Some background on the complete study: Ivuxolimab was an agonistic, fully human IgG2 monoclonal antibody directed against OX40 (CD134), a costimulatory receptor. In the dose-escalation cohort, 82.7% of patients were male, and the mean age was roughly 60 years, with a range of about 23 to 90. Intravenous ivuxolimab was administered to patients every 2 weeks at six dose levels: 0.01, 0.1, 0.3, 1.5, 3 and 10 mg/kg. Prior anti-PD-1, anti-PD-L1 or anti-CTLA-4 therapy was permitted, and checkpoint inhibitors had been received by about 37% of dose-escalation patients. Among the 52 dose-escalation patients, some 19 had hepatocellular carcinoma, roughly 15 melanoma, 9 renal cell carcinoma and 9 head and neck cancer. Partial responses occurred in three dose-escalation patients: two with cutaneous melanoma and one with hepatocellular carcinoma. Peripheral TCRbeta sequencing was intended to test whether TCR sequence diversity was altered and clonal T-cell expansion was caused by ivuxolimab. The monotherapy dose-escalation portion (N ≈ 52 patients) of the phase I ivuxolimab trial is reported in the paper.

Paper-wide results and their limitations: Low levels of normalized T-cell clonal expansion were also shown by some nonresponding patients. In the 0.1-3.0 mg/kg groups, partial responders had among the lowest normalized peripheral clonal expansion, particularly in CD8+ T cells. At doses of 0.1 to 3.0 mg/kg, clonal expansion of both CD4+ and CD8+ blood T cells was observed from baseline to week 6. Antigen specificity was not determined for the clonally expanded peripheral T cells. After ivuxolimab, expanded clones were on average more numerous among CD8+ T cells than among CD4+ T cells.

V trim: 7 bases; J trim: 5 bases; unmatched bases: 7. Taken from cysteine to phenylalanine, the CDR3 has 13 residues. Only CDR3 DNA is held: 39 bases, read in frame from base 1. According to the germline V gene, CDR1 reads SQVTM and CDR2 reads ANQGSEA. The trial excluded patients who had a history of autoimmune disease or were on systemic immunosuppression. Peripheral blood for TCR sequencing was collected from all dose cohorts at baseline, on cycle 4 day 1, and on cycle 7 day 1. The samples were drawn from a first-in-human, open-label, multicenter phase I dose-escalation trial of ivuxolimab. Adults with locally advanced or metastatic melanoma, renal cell, hepatocellular, or head and neck squamous cell carcinoma were enrolled in the trial. Before TCR sequencing, CD4+ T cells and CD8+ T cells from peripheral blood were sorted into separate populations. Concerning this clone itself: The antigen this receptor binds is unknown. No quality values exist for individual bases; no much larger clone is one base distant.

Genomic DNA was isolated from the sorted cells so that the TCRbeta CDR3 region could be sequenced. The immunoSEQ Assay was used for sequencing of TCRbeta CDR3 regions. In TCRdb, the immuneACCESS table is reduced to in-frame sequences with V and J assigned. These tables do not hold every clone; where another copy was compared, an unresolved V gene accounts for under half, and the others remain unexplained. For this sample the table gives about 50,000 clones, of which about 81% were detected only once. About 7.7% of the sample rests with the top ten. This sequence uses TRBV29-1 and TRBJ2-7; the central 11 bases match TRBD2. Sequenced material: CD4+ or CD8+ T cells sorted from blood, taken in a trial of the OX40 agonist ivuxolimab. The clonotype comes from an adult with an advanced solid tumor such as melanoma, head and neck, liver or kidney cancer. The nucleotides are TGCAGCGCAGAACGGACTAGCGGGCACGAGCAGTACTTC. Its protein product is CSAERTSGHEQYF.